This T cell receptor (beta chain) comes out of a study of T cell responses to AZD1222 COVID-19 vaccine. Losses at the gene ends were 6 bases for V and 6 bases for J; bases not matched to a gene: 3. Germline CDR1 MNHEY, CDR2 SMNVEV (reference sequence). The CDR3 loop spans 14 amino acids. The data were produced by immunoSEQ multiplex PCR, yet TCRdb's version contains in-frame clones alone and is incomplete. The table has about 150,000 clones, around nine tenths seen once. Comments on this clone: As yet, its antigen is unknown.

Whole-study findings and limits: Spike-spanning, vaccine-associated CD4 TCRs were dominant at 160-218 and 743-854. White British donors predominated, females outnumbered males, and clonal diversity was possibly underestimated. Repertoire sampling occurred only after the peak T cell response. Spike-specific TCR depth and breadth grew after two AZD1222 doses.

The sequence was collected from an adult in good health. The sample was peripheral blood, taken on day 0 of AZD1222 vaccination. The chain is built from TRBV27 and TRBJ2-1; 12 bases agree with TRBD2. The CDR3 DNA is TGTGCCAGCAGGCCGGGACTAGCGGGCAATGAGCAGTTCTTC. It translates to CASRPGLAGNEQFF.